The rows below give T cell receptor beta chains drawn from one sample of a study of T cell responses to AZD1222 COVID-19 vaccine. The protocol was immunoSEQ multiplex PCR, while the TCRdb copy is restricted to in-frame clones and leaves out a portion. The table lists fewer than 250,000 clones, roughly 92% of them singletons. The input for sequencing was peripheral blood, taken on day 0 of AZD1222 vaccination. All receptors come from an adult in good health. Both conserved end residues are trimmed from each CDR3.

V,J,CDR3
TRBV24-1,TRBJ2-5,ATSEPGQGETQY
TRBV7-2,TRBJ1-2,ASSLEGGLGYT
TRBV28,TRBJ2-7,ASTLGTLAYEQY
TRBV7-8,TRBJ1-3,ASSLRRGYGNTIY
TRBV2,TRBJ2-3,ASSDLGGAADTQY
TRBV7-9,TRBJ1-2,ASSQTDRGMFGGYT
TRBV5-1,TRBJ1-3,ASSRGGQGGNTIY
TRBV4-1,TRBJ1-2,ASSQAGTGLVGYGYT
TRBV19,TRBJ1-5,ASSLTREGNQPQH
TRBV9,TRBJ1-6,ASNSDTANSPLH
TRBV3-1/TRBV3-2,TRBJ1-1,ASSPNEGHTEAF
TRBV7-2,TRBJ2-3,ASSTTSGGSTQY
TRBV2,TRBJ1-1,ASSEDVRDTEAF
TRBV23-1,TRBJ1-6,ASRRDRPRSPLH
TRBV5-1,TRBJ1-4,ASSPEGDRGRGEKLF
TRBV5-6,TRBJ1-4,ASSFTGTTNEKLF
TRBV19,TRBJ1-2,ASSTRAPISYGYT
TRBV19,TRBJ2-3,ASSSQGWTQY
TRBV10-3,TRBJ1-1,AISGVGATVNTEAF
TRBV10-3,TRBJ1-2,AISGGVGHDGYT
TRBV18,TRBJ2-1,ASSPSGREQF
TRBV18,TRBJ2-5,ASSPPGEETQY
TRBV4-3,TRBJ1-4,ASSPQGTNEKLF
TRBV5-4,TRBJ2-2,ASSPNRGRGFGELF
TRBV7-9,TRBJ1-1,ASSRGQGGGMNTEAF
TRBV30,TRBJ1-4,AWSRQGGEKLF
TRBV4-3,TRBJ1-5,ASSQVFSQPQH